This entry describes one TCR beta chain. The CDR3 is made up of 15 amino acids. J lost 8 bases, V lost 2 bases, and 11 bases had no gene match. CDR1 MNHNS and CDR2 SASEGT come from the germline V gene. Some clones are missing from TCRdb's copy, which holds only in-frame ones; the method was immunoSEQ multiplex PCR. The sample includes about 120,000 clones, roughly 79% of them seen just once. This sample is part of a study of blood T cell repertoires in COVID-19. Study-wide context: T cells, B-cell-depleted T cells, or PBMCs supplied cDNA or gDNA.

This sequence was found in a man in his 70s with acute or convalescent COVID-19. V and J are TRBV6-1 and TRBJ1-2; 7 bases align to TRBD1. Sequences were obtained from peripheral blood. The CDR3 coding sequence is TGTGCCAGCAGTGAAAACTGGGACAGCGGACGCGGCTACACCTTC. It translates to CASSENWDSGRGYTF.